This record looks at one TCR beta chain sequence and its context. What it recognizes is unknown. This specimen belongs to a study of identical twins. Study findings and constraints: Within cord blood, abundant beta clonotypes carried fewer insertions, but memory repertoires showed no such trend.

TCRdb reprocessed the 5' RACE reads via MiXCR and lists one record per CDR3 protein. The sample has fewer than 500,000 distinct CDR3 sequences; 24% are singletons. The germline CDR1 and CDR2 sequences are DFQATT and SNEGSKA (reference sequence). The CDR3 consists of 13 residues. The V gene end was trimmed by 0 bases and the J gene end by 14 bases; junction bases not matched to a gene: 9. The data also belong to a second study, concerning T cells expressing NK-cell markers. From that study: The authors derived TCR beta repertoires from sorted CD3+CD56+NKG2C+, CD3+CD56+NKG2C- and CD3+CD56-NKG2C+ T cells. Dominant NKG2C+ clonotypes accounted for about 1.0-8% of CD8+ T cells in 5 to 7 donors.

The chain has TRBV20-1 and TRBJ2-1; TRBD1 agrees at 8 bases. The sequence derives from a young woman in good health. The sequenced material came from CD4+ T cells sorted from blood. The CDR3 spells CSAREGAGGDEFF. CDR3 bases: TGCAGTGCTAGAGAAGGGGCAGGGGGCGACGAGTTCTTC.